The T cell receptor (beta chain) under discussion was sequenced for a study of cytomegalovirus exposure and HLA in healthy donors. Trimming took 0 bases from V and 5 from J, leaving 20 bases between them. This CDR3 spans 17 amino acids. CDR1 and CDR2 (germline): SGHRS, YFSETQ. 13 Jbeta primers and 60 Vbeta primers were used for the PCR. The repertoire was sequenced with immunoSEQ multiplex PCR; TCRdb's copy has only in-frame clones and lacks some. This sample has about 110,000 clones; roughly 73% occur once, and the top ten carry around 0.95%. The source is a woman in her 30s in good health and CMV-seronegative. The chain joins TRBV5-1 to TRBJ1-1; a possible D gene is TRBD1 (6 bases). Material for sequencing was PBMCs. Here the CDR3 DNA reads TGCGCCAGCAGCTTGGCCGGGGGGGGCCACCAGGAAACTGAAGCTTTCTTT. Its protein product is CASSLAGGGHQETEAFF.